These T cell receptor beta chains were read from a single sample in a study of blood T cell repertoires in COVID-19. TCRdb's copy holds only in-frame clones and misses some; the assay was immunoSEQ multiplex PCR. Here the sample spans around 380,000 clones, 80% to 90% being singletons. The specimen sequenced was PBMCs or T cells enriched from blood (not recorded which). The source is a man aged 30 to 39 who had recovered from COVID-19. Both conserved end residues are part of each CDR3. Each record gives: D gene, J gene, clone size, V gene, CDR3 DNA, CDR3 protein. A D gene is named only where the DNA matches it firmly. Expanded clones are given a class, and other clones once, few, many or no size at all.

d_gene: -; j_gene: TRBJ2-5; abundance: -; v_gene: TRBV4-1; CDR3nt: TGCGCCAGCAGCCAATACTCTAGCTACGAGACCCAGTACTTC; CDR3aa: CASSQYSSYETQYF
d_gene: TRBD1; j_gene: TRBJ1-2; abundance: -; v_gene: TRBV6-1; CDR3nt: TGTGCCAGCACCCAGGGACAGGGGCATGGGGGCTACACCTTC; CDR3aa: CASTQGQGHGGYTF
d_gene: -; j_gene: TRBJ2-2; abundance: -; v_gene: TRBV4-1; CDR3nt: TGCGCCAGCAGCCGCCAAGAAGTAGGAGGGGCGAACACCGGGGAGCTGTTTTTT; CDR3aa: CASSRQEVGGANTGELFF
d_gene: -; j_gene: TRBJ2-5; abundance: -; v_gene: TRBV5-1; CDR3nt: TGCGCCAGCAGTTTTGGGTTGGGGCTTCAGGAAGAGACCCAGTACTTC; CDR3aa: CASSFGLGLQEETQYF
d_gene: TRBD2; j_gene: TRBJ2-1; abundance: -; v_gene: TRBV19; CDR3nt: TGTGCCAGTAGTATCTCTAGCGGACTATACAATGAGCAGTTCTTC; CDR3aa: CASSISSGLYNEQFF
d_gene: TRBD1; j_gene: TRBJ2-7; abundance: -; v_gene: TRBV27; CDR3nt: TGTGCCAGCAGTTTTAGGGACAGCCACTACGAGCAGTACTTC; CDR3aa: CASSFRDSHYEQYF
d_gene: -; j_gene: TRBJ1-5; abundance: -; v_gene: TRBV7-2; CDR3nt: TGTGCCAGCAGCTTAGCCCCCGACAGACGTTATAGCAATCAGCCCCAGCATTTT; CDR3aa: CASSLAPDRRYSNQPQHF
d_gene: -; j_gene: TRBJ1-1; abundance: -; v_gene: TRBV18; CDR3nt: TGTGCCAGCTCACCACCGACGGGGGGGATGAACACTGAAGCTTTCTTT; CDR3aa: CASSPPTGGMNTEAFF
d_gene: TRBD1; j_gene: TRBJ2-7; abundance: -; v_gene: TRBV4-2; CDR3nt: TGTGCCAGCAGCCGCGGAACAGGGGGAGAATACGAGCAGTACTTC; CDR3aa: CASSRGTGGEYEQYF
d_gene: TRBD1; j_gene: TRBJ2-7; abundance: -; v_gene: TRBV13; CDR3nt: TGTGCCAGCAGCTTGGGACAGGGGACGACCTCTGACGAGCAGTACTTC; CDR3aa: CASSLGQGTTSDEQYF
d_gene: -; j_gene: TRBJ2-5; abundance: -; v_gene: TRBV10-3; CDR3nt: TGTGCCATCAGTGACCCTAGAGGGGGGGCCTTCCAAGAGACCCAGTACTTC; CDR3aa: CAISDPRGGAFQETQYF
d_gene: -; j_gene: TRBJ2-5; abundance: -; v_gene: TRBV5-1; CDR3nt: TGCGCCAGCAGCTTCTATACCCAGGACAGCTACAAAGAGACCCAGTACTTC; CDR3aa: CASSFYTQDSYKETQYF
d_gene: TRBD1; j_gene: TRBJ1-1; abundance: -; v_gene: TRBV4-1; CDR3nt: TGCGCCAGCAGCCGACAGGGATTGGAACAAGCTTTCTTT; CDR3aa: CASSRQGLEQAFF
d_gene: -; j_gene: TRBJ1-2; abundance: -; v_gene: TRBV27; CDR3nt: TGTGCCAGCAGTTCCTCCTGGGGCCAGGCCGCTTTCTATGGCTACACCTTC; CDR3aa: CASSSSWGQAAFYGYTF
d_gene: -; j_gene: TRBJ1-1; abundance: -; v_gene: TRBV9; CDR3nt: TGTGCCAGCAGCGTAGACGGGGGCACTGAAGCTTTCTTT; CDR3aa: CASSVDGGTEAFF
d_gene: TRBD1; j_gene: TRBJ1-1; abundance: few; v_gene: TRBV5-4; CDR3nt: TGTGCCAGCAGCTTCGGACAGGGGCGGGTCGGCACTGAAGCTTTCTTT; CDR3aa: CASSFGQGRVGTEAFF
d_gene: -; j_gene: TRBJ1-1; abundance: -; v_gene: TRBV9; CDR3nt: TGTGCCAGCAGCGTAGGACAGGCAGTAGCTGAAGCTTTCTTT; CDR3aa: CASSVGQAVAEAFF
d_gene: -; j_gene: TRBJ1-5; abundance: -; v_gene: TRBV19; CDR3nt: TGTGCCAGTAGTATCGGAGGTAATCAGCCCCAGCATTTT; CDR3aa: CASSIGGNQPQHF
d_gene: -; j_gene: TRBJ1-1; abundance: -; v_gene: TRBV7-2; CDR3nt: TGTGCCAGCAGCTTATGGTCAGGGACTGAAGCTTTCTTT; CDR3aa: CASSLWSGTEAFF
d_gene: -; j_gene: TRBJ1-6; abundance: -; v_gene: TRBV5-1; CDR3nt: TGCGCCAGCAAAGGGGGGGGAGCGGGAAATTCACCCCTCCACTTT; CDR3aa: CASKGGGAGNSPLHF
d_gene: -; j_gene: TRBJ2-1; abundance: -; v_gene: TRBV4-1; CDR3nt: TGCGCCAGCAGCCAAGACTCCGGACTATACAATGAGCAGTTCTTC; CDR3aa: CASSQDSGLYNEQFF
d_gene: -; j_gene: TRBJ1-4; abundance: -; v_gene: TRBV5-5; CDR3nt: TGTGCCAGCAGCTTCTTGAGTGTGGGGCCCGGAGATGAAAAACTGTTTTTT; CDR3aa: CASSFLSVGPGDEKLFF
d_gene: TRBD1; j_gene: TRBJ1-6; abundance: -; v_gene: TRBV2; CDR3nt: TGTGCCAGCAGTGGAGGGGGACAGGTTTTATCACCCCTCCACTTT; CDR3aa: CASSGGGQVLSPLHF
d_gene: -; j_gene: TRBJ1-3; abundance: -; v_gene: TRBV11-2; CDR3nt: TGTGCCAGCAGCTTAACAGGGAACTCTGGAAACACCATATATTTT; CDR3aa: CASSLTGNSGNTIYF
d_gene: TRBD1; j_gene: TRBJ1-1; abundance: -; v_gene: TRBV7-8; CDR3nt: TGTGCCAGCAGCCCCCGGGACAGGGCGGGCACTGAAGCTTTCTTT; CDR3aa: CASSPRDRAGTEAFF
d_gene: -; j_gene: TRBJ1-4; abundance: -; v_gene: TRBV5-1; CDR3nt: TGCGCCAGCAGTAGGGACTCCAATGAAAAACTGTTTTTT; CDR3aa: CASSRDSNEKLFF
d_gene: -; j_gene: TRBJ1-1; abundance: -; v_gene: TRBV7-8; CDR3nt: TGTGCCAGCAGCCGGACGGACATGAACACTGAAGCTTTCTTT; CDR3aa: CASSRTDMNTEAFF
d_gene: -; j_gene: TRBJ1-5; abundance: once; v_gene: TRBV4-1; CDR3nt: TGCGCCAGCAGCCAAGTCGACTTGGGACTTAGCAATCAGCCCCAGCATTTT; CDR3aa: CASSQVDLGLSNQPQHF
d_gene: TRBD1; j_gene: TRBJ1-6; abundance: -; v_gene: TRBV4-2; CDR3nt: TGTGCCAGCAGCCAAGCGCGGGGACAGAATTCACCCCTCCACTTT; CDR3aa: CASSQARGQNSPLHF
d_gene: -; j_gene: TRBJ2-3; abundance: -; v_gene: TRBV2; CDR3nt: TGTGCCAGCACTTACACAGATACGCAGTATTTT; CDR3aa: CASTYTDTQYF
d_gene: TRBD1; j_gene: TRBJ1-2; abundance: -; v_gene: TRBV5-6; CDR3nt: TGTGCCAGCAGCTGGGGACAGTCGGACTATGGCTACACCTTC; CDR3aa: CASSWGQSDYGYTF
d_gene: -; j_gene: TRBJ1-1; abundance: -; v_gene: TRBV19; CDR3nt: TGTGCCAGTAGAGTCTTAGAAGACAGGAACACTGAAGCTTTCTTT; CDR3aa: CASRVLEDRNTEAFF
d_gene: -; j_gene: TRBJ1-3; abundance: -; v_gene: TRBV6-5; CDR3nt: TGTGCCAGCAGGCCTCCGGGAGGGTCTGGAAACACCATATATTTT; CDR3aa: CASRPPGGSGNTIYF
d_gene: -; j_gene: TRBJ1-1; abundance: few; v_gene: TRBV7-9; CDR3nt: TGTGCCAGCAGCCAACCATACCGGACAGTGAACACTGAAGCTTTCTTT; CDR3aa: CASSQPYRTVNTEAFF
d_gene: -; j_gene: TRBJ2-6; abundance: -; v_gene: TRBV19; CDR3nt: TGTGCCAGTAGTGTAAGAGCCGGGACAAGGACGTCTGGGGCCAACGTCCTGACTTTC; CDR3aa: CASSVRAGTRTSGANVLTF
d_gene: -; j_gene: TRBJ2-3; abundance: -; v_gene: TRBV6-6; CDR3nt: TGTGCCAGCAGTTACCCCGGGTACACAGATACGCAGTATTTT; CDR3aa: CASSYPGYTDTQYF
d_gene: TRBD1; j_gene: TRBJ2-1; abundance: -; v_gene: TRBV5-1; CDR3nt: TGCGCCAGCAGCTTGGTCACAGGGGGCGAGGATGAGCAGTTCTTC; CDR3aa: CASSLVTGGEDEQFF
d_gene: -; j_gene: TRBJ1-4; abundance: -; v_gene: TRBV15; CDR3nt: TGTGCCACCAGCAGAGAAATCACGGGGGCTAATGAAAAACTGTTTTTT; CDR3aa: CATSREITGANEKLFF
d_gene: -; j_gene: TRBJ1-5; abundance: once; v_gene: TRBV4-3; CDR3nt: TGCGCCAGCAGCCAAAACCGGGAGGGGGATCAGCCCCAGCATTTT; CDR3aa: CASSQNREGDQPQHF
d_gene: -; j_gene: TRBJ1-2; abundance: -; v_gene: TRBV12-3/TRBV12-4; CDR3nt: TGTGCCAGCACCTCGAGGGGGTACTATGGCTACACCTTC; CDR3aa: CASTSRGYYGYTF
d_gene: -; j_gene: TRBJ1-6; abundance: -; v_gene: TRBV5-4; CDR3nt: TGTGCCAGCAACAAACAGGGTGAGGGGAATTCACCCCTCCACTTT; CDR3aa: CASNKQGEGNSPLHF